A selection of T cell receptor beta chains follows, all from one sample in a study of T cell responses to AZD1222 COVID-19 vaccine. Sequencing was performed with immunoSEQ multiplex PCR; in TCRdb, only in-frame clones are kept and a portion is missing. The sample includes roughly 100,000 clones, nearly 90% of them seen just once. The specimen was peripheral blood, collected on day 0 of AZD1222 vaccination. The source is an adult in good health. CDR3s include the opening cysteine and the closing phenylalanine or tryptophan.

V	J	CDR3
TRBV7-2	TRBJ2-2	CASKNWGSGVDTGELFF
TRBV5-1	TRBJ2-7	CASRVSSFGDEQYF
TRBV11-1	TRBJ2-3	CASSRSGTSGGDTQYF
TRBV28	TRBJ1-2	CASSLMNPGQDYGYTF
TRBV6-1	TRBJ1-5	CASSEGSDRAQPQHF
TRBV4-2	TRBJ2-5	CASSQSYQETQYF
TRBV19	TRBJ1-2	CASGDRGFYGYTF
TRBV15	TRBJ2-5	CATSRDRTGVSETQYF
TRBV5-1	TRBJ2-3	CASSSEVFTDTQYF
TRBV19	TRBJ1-5	CASSIKGDGQPQHF
TRBV30	TRBJ1-2	CAWKAGSAYGYTF
TRBV7-3	TRBJ2-1	CASTSGGSYNEQFF
TRBV25-1	TRBJ1-1	CASGTPNTEAFF
TRBV6-1	TRBJ2-5	CASSVPRGGVRETQYF
TRBV5-4	TRBJ1-1	CASSLGGLGVGTEAFF
TRBV6-5	TRBJ2-1	CASSRGTGLPNEQFF
TRBV15	TRBJ1-1	CATVAPQGNTEAFF
TRBV6-2/TRBV6-3	TRBJ1-1	CASSYGRPGMGSLNTEAFF
TRBV6-2/TRBV6-3	TRBJ1-5	CASRPWDPSNQPQHF
TRBV3-1/TRBV3-2	TRBJ2-3	CASSQQTGPQTPDTQYF
TRBV12-3/TRBV12-4	TRBJ1-5	CASSFSGNQPQHF
TRBV19	TRBJ2-1	CASSTIAGGSSGNEQFF
TRBV9	TRBJ2-3	CASAWASGGDTQYF
TRBV18	TRBJ1-1	CASSPGTGSGAFF
TRBV7-6	TRBJ2-2	CASSLAGGTPTGELFF
TRBV6-5	TRBJ2-6	CASSLRGPGANVLTF